This note documents a single TCR beta chain sequence. This entry is derived from a study of blood T cell repertoires in COVID-19. Study as a whole: Spain, Italy and the United States supplied samples that represented acute and convalescent COVID-19. From T cells, B-cell-depleted T cells, or PBMCs came the material, which was cDNA or gDNA.

Original processing methods: The authors estimated nucleated cell counts from reference gene primer amplification. Clones were sequenced by immunoSEQ multiplex PCR, and TCRdb holds only the in-frame ones, with some missing. That table is the source of V, J and clone size, and D and trimming were worked out from the DNA. The table records about 280,000 clones, approximately 85% of them present only once. Germline CDR1 is SGHDT and CDR2 is YYEEEE. Trimming stripped 0 bases from V and 0 bases from J, with 7 bases between. The CDR3 runs 15 residues. This sequence joins TRBV5-6 and TRBJ1-3, with D uncertain. Specimen: peripheral blood. This sequence originates from a human donor in a cohort sampled during active COVID-19. CDR3 DNA: TGTGCCAGCAGCTTGGCCCAGTACTCTGGAAACACCATATATTTT. This sequence encodes CASSLAQYSGNTIYF.